These 31 T cell receptor beta chains were all obtained from the same sample, sequenced in a study of blood T cell repertoires in COVID-19. Clones were sequenced by immunoSEQ multiplex PCR, and TCRdb holds only the in-frame ones, with some missing. The sample includes over 200,000 clones, 65% to 90% seen only once; the top ten take approximately 6.1%. Input material: peripheral blood. These receptors came from a man older than 75 with acute or convalescent COVID-19.

This clone was recorded once. The chain has TRBV6-4 and TRBJ1-1; D not certain. Trimming removed 6 bases at V and 6 bases at J, with 14 bases between. Germline CDR1 reads MRHNA; CDR2 reads SNTAGT. CDR3 size: 13 residues. CDR3 region: CASRNTGDAEAFF. CDR3 nucleotides: TGTGCCAGCAGAAATACGGGAGACGCTGAAGCTTTCTTT.

The chain recombines TRBV10-3 with TRBJ1-1; TRBD1 aligns across 8 bases. V lost 11 bases, J lost 2 bases, and 13 bases stayed unmatched. The CDR3 extends over 15 amino acids. CDR1 ENHRY and CDR2 SYGVKD come from the germline V gene. CDR3 residues: CASTARGLGNTEAFF. The CDR3 DNA reads TGTGCCTCGACAGCCAGGGGGCTCGGAAACACTGAAGCTTTCTTT.

The V and J genes are TRBV25-1 and TRBJ2-3; the match to TRBD2 covers 8 bases. Germline V CDR1 and CDR2: MGHDK, SYGVNS. The V segment lost 6 bases and the J segment 1 base; nucleotides outside the gene matches: 3. The CDR3 spans 14 residues. In nucleotides, the CDR3 is TGTGCCAGCAGCCGAGCGGGAGGCACAGATACGCAGTATTTT. Protein product: CASSRAGGTDTQYF.

The genes are TRBV7-2 and TRBJ2-1; D may be TRBD2 (5 bases). CDR1 SGHTA and CDR2 FQGNSA come from the germline V gene. The CDR3 covers 15 residues. The V end lost 0 bases, the J end lost 6 bases, and 12 bases lay between the germline ends. As DNA, the CDR3 is TGTGCCAGCAGCTTAGCGGGTGGACTGTTCAATGAGCAGTTCTTC. This gives the protein CASSLAGGLFNEQFF. Full variable domain (missing parts from reference TRBV7-2 and TRBJ2-1): GAGVSQSPSNKVTEKGKDVELRCDPISGHTALYWYRQSLGQGLEFLIYFQGNSAPDKSGLPSDRFSAERTGGSVSTLTIQRTQQEDSAVYLCASSLAGGLFNEQFFGPGTRLTVL.

This clone was observed a few times. CDR3 coding DNA: TGCAGCGGGCTAACTAGCGGGGGTTACAATGAGCAGTTCTTC. It translates to CSGLTSGGYNEQFF. The V call is TRBV29-1, the J call TRBJ2-1; TRBD2 aligns across 11 bases. Per germline, CDR1 SQVTM and CDR2 ANQGSEA. The V segment lost 7 bases and the J segment 4 bases; nucleotides outside the gene matches: 6. The CDR3 spans 14 residues.

The V and J genes are TRBV28 and TRBJ1-1; 10 bases fit TRBD1. J lost 1 base, V lost 5 bases, and 4 bases had no gene match. CDR1 is MDHEN, CDR2 SYDVKM, per germline. The CDR3 runs 15 residues. The CDR3 DNA is TGTGCCAGCAGTCGACAGGGGGCGAAGAACACTGAAGCTTTCTTT. Its protein is CASSRQGAKNTEAFF. Complete variable domain (other parts from reference TRBV28 and TRBJ1-1): DVKVTQSSRYLVKRTGEKVFLECVQDMDHENMFWYRQDPGLGLRLIYFSYDVKMKEKGDIPEGYSVSREKKERFSLILESASTNQTSMYLCASSRQGAKNTEAFFGQGTRLTVV.

CDR3 nucleotide sequence: TGTGCCAGCAGCCCTCTTGAGGGGGTGACGGAGACCCAGTACTTC. Residues: CASSPLEGVTETQYF. The chain uses TRBV3-1 (or the pseudogene TRBV3-2) and TRBJ2-5; D is perhaps TRBD1 (6 bases). Per germline, CDR1 LGHDT and CDR2 YNNKEL (reference sequence). The CDR3 extends over 15 amino acids. V was cut by 4 bases and J by 5 bases, with 17 bases left in between.

The rearrangement joins TRBV18 to TRBJ1-1; TRBD1 is a possible D gene (5 bases). The CDR3 covers 13 residues. CDR1 and CDR2 (germline): KGHSH, LQKENI. V dropped 2 bases and J dropped 1 base, with 5 bases sitting between them. This CDR3 reads CASSPTGNTEAFF. The CDR3 nucleotides are TGTGCCAGCTCACCAACAGGGAACACTGAAGCTTTCTTT.

Comments on this clone: Other nucleotide sequences in the sample specify the same CDR3. J is TRBJ2-1 and V is TRBV7-3, with 7 bases aligning to TRBD2. Trimming took 5 bases from V and 3 from J; bases not matched to a gene: 4. CDR3 size: 14 residues. Germline CDR1 SGHTA, CDR2 FQGTGA. This CDR3 is CASSPGGSYNEQFF. The CDR3, as DNA: TGTGCCAGCAGCCCGGGCGGGAGCTACAATGAGCAGTTCTTC.

This chain connects TRBV30 to TRBJ1-3, with 9 bases aligning to TRBD1. V trimming: 3 bases; J trimming: 3 bases; junction bases outside the gene matches: 3. From germline, CDR1 is GTSNPN and CDR2 SVGIG (reference sequence). The CDR3 sequence is 14 residues long. DNA for the CDR3: TGTGCCTGGAGCCGGACAGGGGATGGAAACACCATATATTTT. Amino acids: CAWSRTGDGNTIYF.

V and J are TRBV3-1 (or the pseudogene TRBV3-2) and TRBJ2-3; D gene ambiguous. This CDR3 is built from 13 residues. Germline-derived CDR1 and CDR2 are LGHDT and YNNKEL (reference sequence). Trimming took off 4 bases at V and 1 base at J, with 6 bases between the two ends. CDR3 sequence reads: CASSRLGTDTQYF. In DNA form, the CDR3 reads TGTGCCAGCAGCCGACTGGGCACAGATACGCAGTATTTT.

The rearrangement links TRBV5-4 to TRBJ2-1, with 16 bases fitting TRBD2. Germline CDR1 is SGHNT and CDR2 is YYREEE (reference sequence). The junction had 7 bases not matched to a gene; V was cut back by 4 bases and J by 0 bases. CDR3 length equals 19 residues. This chain's CDR3 is CASSRPGTSGRASYNEQFF. The DNA of the CDR3 is TGTGCCAGCAGCCGACCCGGGACTAGCGGGAGGGCCTCCTACAATGAGCAGTTCTTC.

The chain combines TRBV18 with TRBJ1-4, with 7 bases that match TRBD1. The CDR3 covers 14 residues. J gave up 11 bases and V 3 bases, and 9 bases lay outside the gene matches. The V gene's germline CDR1 is KGHSH and CDR2 LQKENI. CDR3 sequence (DNA): TGTGCCAGCTCACCCACCCAGACAGGGCACAAACTGTTTTTT. Translation gives CASSPTQTGHKLFF.

The rearrangement uses TRBV12-3 or TRBV12-4 and TRBJ1-2; D is perhaps TRBD1 (6 bases). There are 13 residues in the CDR3. Trimming took off 3 bases at V and 11 bases at J, with 16 bases between the two ends. The CDR3 protein is CASSLMGGRLYTF. The CDR3 nucleotides read TGTGCCAGCAGTTTGATGGGGGGGCGCTTATACACCTTC.

This chain links TRBV24-1 with TRBJ2-2, with TRBD1 as a possible D gene (6 bases). Between the trimmed V and J ends, which lost 2 bases and 4 bases, there was a span of 7 bases. The CDR3 length is 14 residues. From germline, CDR1 is KGHDR and CDR2 SFDVKD. CDR3 coding DNA: TGTGCCACCAGTGATTACAGGGCCACCGGGGAGCTGTTTTTT. It yields the protein CATSDYRATGELFF.

The rearrangement links TRBV11-3 to TRBJ1-1, with 11 bases lining up with TRBD1. The CDR3 extends over 14 amino acids. Germline-derived CDR1 and CDR2 are SGHNT and YENEEA. V shed 5 bases, J shed 5 bases, and the junction held 4 bases outside the gene matches. The CDR3 spells CASSPGQGGTEAFF. The DNA for the CDR3 is TGTGCCAGCAGCCCGGGACAGGGGGGGACTGAAGCTTTCTTT.

The chain recombines TRBV19 with TRBJ1-2; 8 bases match TRBD1. Germline CDR1 is LNHDA and CDR2 is SQIVND (reference sequence). The trim removed 4 bases at V and 8 bases at J, leaving 6 bases unmatched. The CDR3 spans 13 residues. The CDR3 nucleotides are TGTGCCAGTAGTAGGACAGGGAAGGAGGGCTACACCTTC. Translation: CASSRTGKEGYTF. Full variable domain (missing parts from reference TRBV19 and TRBJ1-2): DGGITQSPKYLFRKEGQNVTLSCEQNLNHDAMYWYRQDPGQGLRLIYYSQIVNDFQKGDIAEGYSVSREKKESFPLTVTSAQKNPTAFYLCASSRTGKEGYTFGSGTRLTVV.

The V and J genes are TRBV27 and TRBJ1-5; 7 bases fit TRBD1. The V gene end was trimmed by 5 bases and the J gene end by 3 bases; junction bases not matched to a gene: 7. Germline V gives CDR1 MNHEY, CDR2 SMNVEV (reference sequence). The CDR3 contains 15 residues. The CDR3: CASSPGTEDNQPQHF. DNA of the CDR3: TGTGCCAGCAGTCCCGGGACAGAGGACAATCAGCCCCAGCATTTT.

The chain combines TRBV14 with TRBJ2-7; D might be TRBD1 (6 bases). This CDR3 contains 15 residues. Trimming removed 1 base from V and 2 bases from J, with 12 bases in between. CDR1 SGHDN and CDR2 FVKESK come from the germline V gene. CDR3 residues: CASSQGTVQTYEQYF. The CDR3 bases are TGTGCCAGCAGCCAAGGGACAGTTCAGACCTACGAGCAGTACTTC.

The chain combines TRBV5-1 with TRBJ2-1; TRBD2 agrees at 7 bases. CDR3 length: 18 amino acids. CDR1 and CDR2 (germline): SGHRS, YFSETQ. Trimming took 3 bases from V and 4 from J; bases not matched to a gene: 16. The CDR3 here is CASSSPGGRAGLYNEQFF. DNA of the CDR3: TGCGCCAGCAGCTCCCCCGGGGGTCGAGCGGGATTGTACAATGAGCAGTTCTTC.

This clone occurred once. The chain uses TRBV18 and TRBJ2-7, with 9 bases identical to TRBD1. The CDR3 length is 14 residues. J gave up 4 bases and V 6 bases, and 7 bases lay outside the gene matches. Germline V gene data show CDR1 as KGHSH and CDR2 as LQKENI. CDR3 bases: TGTGCCAGCTCTCCTCCAGGGACAGGGTACGAGCAGTACGTC. This sequence encodes CASSPPGTGYEQYV.

The rearrangement joins TRBV10-3 to TRBJ2-2; 7 bases are shared with TRBD1. V dropped 9 bases and J dropped 2; count of bases not matched to a gene: 9. Per germline, CDR1 ENHRY and CDR2 SYGVKD. CDR3 length equals 15 residues. This chain's CDR3 is CAIQAGTVNTGELFF. The CDR3, as DNA: TGTGCCATACAAGCCGGGACAGTAAACACCGGGGAGCTGTTTTTT.

The V and J genes are TRBV27 and TRBJ1-5; D is uncertain. V shed 5 bases and J shed 6 bases, with 11 bases lying between them. This CDR3 spans 13 amino acids. Germline V CDR1 and CDR2: MNHEY, SMNVEV (reference sequence). CDR3 nucleotides: TGTGCCAGCAGTCCCACAACGGGTCAGCCCCAGCATTTT. It translates to CASSPTTGQPQHF.

V is TRBV4-2 and J is TRBJ2-5; 12 bases match TRBD2. Germline-derived CDR1 and CDR2 are LGHNA and YNFKEQ. J gave up 1 base and V 1 base, and 1 base lay outside the gene matches. This CDR3 is 16 amino acids long. The CDR3 protein is CASSQASGRAQETQYF. For the CDR3, the DNA is TGTGCCAGCAGCCAAGCTAGCGGGAGGGCCCAAGAGACCCAGTACTTC.

The chain couples TRBV4-1 to TRBJ2-7; TRBD1 matches 9 bases. The length of the CDR3 is 15 residues. With 1 base clipped from V and 5 bases from J, the junction kept 6 bases outside the gene matches. CDR1 MGHRA and CDR2 YSYEKL come from the germline V gene. This chain's CDR3 is CASSQVQGAPDEQYF. Here the CDR3 DNA reads TGCGCCAGCAGCCAAGTACAGGGGGCGCCTGACGAGCAGTACTTC.

V and J are TRBV19 and TRBJ1-2, with 8 bases that match TRBD1. In germline, CDR1 is LNHDA, CDR2 SQIVND (reference sequence). The CDR3 has 14 residues. V was pared by 9 bases and J by 4 bases, with 10 bases of the junction left unmatched. In DNA form, the CDR3 reads TGTGCCAGCCTCTTCGGACAGGGATCCTATGGCTACACCTTC. Its translation is CASLFGQGSYGYTF. Full variable domain (missing parts from reference TRBV19 and TRBJ1-2): DGGITQSPKYLFRKEGQNVTLSCEQNLNHDAMYWYRQDPGQGLRLIYYSQIVNDFQKGDIAEGYSVSREKKESFPLTVTSAQKNPTAFYLCASLFGQGSYGYTFGSGTRLTVV.

This clone showed up just a few times. The genes are TRBV6-6 and TRBJ2-7, with 8 positions matching TRBD2. CDR3 length equals 15 residues. V lost 5 bases and J lost 3; bases outside the gene matches: 9. In germline, CDR1 is MNHNY, CDR2 SVGAGI (reference sequence). The CDR3 bases are TGTGCCAGCAGTGCCTCCGGGACTAGAAGCTACGAGCAGTACGTC. Its translation is CASSASGTRSYEQYV.

The rearrangement joins TRBV18 to TRBJ2-5, with TRBD2 matching 10 bases. Germline values: CDR1 KGHSH, CDR2 LQKENI. The CDR3 sequence is 17 residues long. Trimming took 1 base from V and 1 from J; bases not matched to a gene: 6. CDR3: CASSPRGGLAVQETQYF. The CDR3 region has the DNA TGTGCCAGCTCACCACGGGGCGGACTAGCGGTCCAAGAGACCCAGTACTTC. The whole variable domain, remainder taken from reference TRBV18 and TRBJ2-5, is NAGVMQNPRHLVRRRGQEARLRCSPMKGHSHVYWYRQLPEEGLKFMVYLQKENIIDESGMPKERFSAEFPKEGPSILRIQQVVRGDSAAYFCASSPRGGLAVQETQYFGPGTRLLVL.

The chain employs TRBV29-1 and TRBJ1-1; 9 nucleotides align to TRBD1. V gave up 5 bases and J gave up 5 bases; unmatched junction bases: 6. The CDR3 contains 13 residues. In germline, CDR1 is SQVTM, CDR2 ANQGSEA. In DNA, the CDR3 is TGCAGCGTTCGGACAGGGGTGGAGACTGAAGCTTTCTTT. It encodes CSVRTGVETEAFF.

The chain is built from TRBV30 and TRBJ2-2; 9 bases are a match to TRBD1. The CDR3 extends over 16 amino acids. The ends lost 0 bases at V and 4 bases at J; junction bases unmatched: 6. The germline gives CDR1 GTSNPN, CDR2 SVGIG (reference sequence). The DNA of the CDR3 is TGTGCCTGGAGTGTACGGCACAGGGGGCTCACCGGGGAGCTGTTTTTT. Amino acid sequence: CAWSVRHRGLTGELFF.

This chain connects TRBV27 to TRBJ2-5, with D maybe TRBD2 (6 bases). The V and J ends lost 3 bases and 1 base respectively, with 9 bases between them. The germline V gene has CDR1 MNHEY and CDR2 SMNVEV (reference sequence). This CDR3 contains 14 residues. The CDR3, as DNA: TGTGCCAGCAGTTTTGCGGGGATCCAAGAGACCCAGTACTTC. It codes for CASSFAGIQETQYF.